Presented here are 2 T cell receptor beta chains from one specimen sequenced in a study of cytomegalovirus exposure and HLA in healthy donors. The PCR had 60 Vbeta and 13 Jbeta primers. Libraries were prepared by immunoSEQ multiplex PCR; TCRdb keeps only in-frame clonotypes and omits some of them. The sample lists 97,000 or so clones, 70% to 80% occurring once. Sequenced sample: PBMCs. The receptor set was obtained from a male donor in good health and CMV-seropositive.

In nucleotides, the CDR3 is TGTGCCAGCAGCTCCCGAGCGGGATTCAACTCCTACAATGAGCAGTTCTTC. Its translation: CASSSRAGFNSYNEQFF. The chain recombines TRBV7-2 with TRBJ2-1, with 7 bases matching TRBD2. The CDR3 runs to 17 residues. Germline CDR1 reads SGHTA; CDR2 reads FQGNSA. With V trimmed by 4 bases and J by 0 bases, 9 bases remained unmatched.

The sample holds one count of this clone. This rearrangement joins TRBV5-1 to TRBJ2-1; possible D gene TRBD1, 5 bases. The CDR3 consists of 14 residues. Germline V gives CDR1 SGHRS, CDR2 YFSETQ. V was clipped by 0 bases and J by 4 bases, with 8 bases between them. The CDR3 loop is CASSLVGAYNEQFF. The DNA for the CDR3 is TGCGCCAGCAGCTTGGTAGGGGCATACAATGAGCAGTTCTTC.